The present T cell receptor (beta chain) was sequenced within a study of T cell responses to AZD1222 COVID-19 vaccine. General observations from the study: Among spike-specific TCRs, nearly half reportedly target unmutated variant regions. Baseline serology detected seropositivity in only a handful of AZD1222 recipients.

Comment on this clone: Its specificity is unknown.

The CDR3 runs to 15 residues. Germline-derived CDR1 and CDR2 are SQVTM and ANQGSEA. Trimming stripped 3 bases from V and 1 base from J, with 12 bases between. Produced via immunoSEQ multiplex PCR; TCRdb's table is partial and in-frame only. There are about 88,000 clones in the sample; about 89% occur only once, and approximately 2.5% lies in the top ten. The receptor was derived from an adult in good health. This sequence joins TRBV29-1 and TRBJ1-4; tentative D call: TRBD1 (6 bases). The specimen was peripheral blood, collected on day 0 of AZD1222 vaccination. The CDR3 DNA sequence: TGCAGCGTTGACCTCGGGGGCGGAACTAATGAAAAACTGTTTTTT. Protein sequence: CSVDLGGGTNEKLFF. The variable domain in full, completed from reference TRBV29-1 and TRBJ1-4, reads SAVISQKPSRDICQRGTSLTIQCQVDSQVTMMFWYRQQPGQSLTLIATANQGSEATYESGFVIDKFPISRPNLTFSTLTVSNMSPEDSSIYLCSVDLGGGTNEKLFFGSGTQLSVL.